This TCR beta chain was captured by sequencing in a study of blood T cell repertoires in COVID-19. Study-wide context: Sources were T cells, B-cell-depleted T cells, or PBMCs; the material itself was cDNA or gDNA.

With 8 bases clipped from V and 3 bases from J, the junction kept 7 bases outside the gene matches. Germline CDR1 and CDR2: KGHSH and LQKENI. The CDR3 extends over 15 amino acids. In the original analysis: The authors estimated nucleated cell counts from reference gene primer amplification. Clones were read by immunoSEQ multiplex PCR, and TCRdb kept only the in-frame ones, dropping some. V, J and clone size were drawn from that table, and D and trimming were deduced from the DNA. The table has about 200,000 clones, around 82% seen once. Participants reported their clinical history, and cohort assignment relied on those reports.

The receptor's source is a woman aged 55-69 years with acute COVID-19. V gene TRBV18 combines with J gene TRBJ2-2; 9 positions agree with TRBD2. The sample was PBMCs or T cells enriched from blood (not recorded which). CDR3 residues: CASTVAGVDTGELFF. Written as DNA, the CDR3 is TGTGCCAGCACCGTAGCGGGGGTTGACACCGGGGAGCTGTTTTTT.